Given below is one TCR beta chain in context. Clones were read by immunoSEQ multiplex PCR, and TCRdb kept only the in-frame ones, dropping some. This table holds about 170,000 clones, 84% found once. Participants were aged roughly 18 to 90 years, lived in 20 to 30 US areas, and enrolled virtually. Recovery among Cohort 3 donors was established by two negative PCRs, clearance, or symptom resolution. The sample comes from a study of blood T cell repertoires in COVID-19. Sequencing used PBMCs or T cells enriched from blood (not recorded which). This sequence was found in a man aged 50 or older who had recovered from COVID-19.

CDR3 coding DNA: TGTGCCAGCAGCCAAGTCCCCGGGACAGGGGGCATCGAGCAGTACTTC. It encodes CASSQVPGTGGIEQYF. This chain joins TRBV3-1 (or the pseudogene TRBV3-2) and TRBJ2-7; 12 positions match TRBD1. The J segment lost 6 bases and the V segment lost 1 base, leaving 7 bases of the junction unmatched. CDR1 and CDR2 from the germline V gene are LGHDT and YNNKEL (reference sequence). The CDR3 is 16 residues long.